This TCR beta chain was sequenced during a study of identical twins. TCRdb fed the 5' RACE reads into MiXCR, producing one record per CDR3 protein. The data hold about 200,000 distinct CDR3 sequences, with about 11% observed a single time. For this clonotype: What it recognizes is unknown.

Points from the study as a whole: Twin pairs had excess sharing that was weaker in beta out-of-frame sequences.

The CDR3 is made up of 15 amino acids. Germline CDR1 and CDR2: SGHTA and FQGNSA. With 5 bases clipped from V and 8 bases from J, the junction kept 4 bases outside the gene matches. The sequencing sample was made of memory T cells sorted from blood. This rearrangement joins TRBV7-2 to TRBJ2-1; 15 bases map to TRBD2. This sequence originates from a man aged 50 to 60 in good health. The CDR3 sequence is CASSRGTSGRYEQFF. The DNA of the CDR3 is TGTGCCAGCAGCCGGGGGACTAGCGGGAGGTATGAGCAGTTCTTC.